Each of the 27 T cell receptor beta chains below was sequenced from the same sample in a study of blood T cells in healthy people across ages. Together with a sample-barcoded 5' primer, a J-beta primer mix was included in a second PCR lasting about 7 to 12 cycles. Each CDR3 protein gets one entry after TCRdb re-called the 5' RACE reads with MiXCR. This sample has under 1,000,000 distinct CDR3 sequences, with about 47% found just once. Sequencing used blood. All receptors come from a man aged 80 or over in good health.

This clonotype was picked up a small number of times. The chain employs TRBV20-1 and TRBJ2-5, with D perhaps TRBD2 (6 bases). The CDR3 totals 15 residues. Per germline, CDR1 DFQATT and CDR2 SNEGSKA (reference sequence). V lost 5 bases to trimming and J lost 3 bases, with 19 bases between them. CDR3 coding DNA: TGCAGTGCTGGCAACAGTCCCCCGGGGGAAGAGACCCAGTACTTC. As protein: CSAGNSPPGEETQYF.

The rearrangement joins TRBV9 to TRBJ2-7; D uncertain. The DNA end is more similar to TRBJ2-5, so the J call may be wrong. CDR3 length: 13 amino acids. Germline V CDR1 and CDR2: SGDLS, YYNGEE. This CDR3 is CASSGATSETQYF. The DNA for the CDR3 is TGTGCCAGCAGCGGAGCTACATCAGAGACCCAGTACTTC.

The rearrangement links TRBV5-5 to TRBJ1-5, with D unresolved. Trimming took 2 bases from V and 2 from J, leaving 11 bases between them. Looked up from germline, CDR1 is SGHKS and CDR2 is YYEKEE (reference sequence). The CDR3 covers 15 residues. The CDR3 DNA reads TGTGCCAGCAGCTTAGAAGGAATTCGCAATCAGCCCCAGCATTTT. This codes for CASSLEGIRNQPQHF.

The CDR3 reads CSVIGSQETQYF. In DNA, the CDR3 is TGCAGCGTTATAGGGAGCCAAGAGACCCAGTACTTC. The chain recombines TRBV29-1 with TRBJ2-5; a possible D gene is TRBD2 (5 bases). Trimming took off 5 bases at V and 1 base at J, with 8 bases between the two ends. Per germline, CDR1 SQVTM and CDR2 ANQGSEA. The length of the CDR3 is 12 residues.

V gene TRBV20-1 combines with J gene TRBJ2-5, with D possibly being TRBD1 or TRBD2 (7 bases each). This CDR3 comprises 15 residues. V gave up 0 bases and J gave up 1 base, with 12 bases separating them. CDR1 DFQATT and CDR2 SNEGSKA come from the germline V gene (reference sequence). CDR3 loop: CSARDGRDSQETQYF. As DNA, the CDR3 is TGCAGTGCTAGAGATGGGAGGGACAGCCAAGAGACCCAGTACTTC.

The chain recombines TRBV29-1 with TRBJ2-3; a possible D gene is TRBD2 (6 bases). Germline values: CDR1 SQVTM, CDR2 ANQGSEA. V shed 6 bases and J shed 2 bases, with 15 bases lying between them. The CDR3 length is 14 residues. The CDR3 sequence: CSVPSGLNTDTQYF. Here the CDR3 DNA reads TGCAGCGTGCCCTCTGGACTAAACACAGATACGCAGTATTTT.

A single count supports this clonotype. The CDR3 sequence is CSVSGLSGTDTQYF. The CDR3 nucleotides are TGCAGCGTTTCAGGACTCTCGGGCACAGATACGCAGTATTTT. The rearrangement links TRBV29-1 to TRBJ2-3; maybe TRBD2 (5 bases). V lost 5 bases and J 1 base, leaving 13 bases between the germline ends. The germline V gene has CDR1 SQVTM and CDR2 ANQGSEA. The CDR3 sequence is 14 residues long.

V usage is TRBV29-1 and J usage is TRBJ2-1; the match to TRBD1 covers 12 bases. This CDR3 has 13 amino acids. The junction had 5 bases not matched to a gene; V was cut back by 7 bases and J by 7 bases. Germline V gene data show CDR1 as SQVTM and CDR2 as ANQGSEA. CDR3 DNA: TGCAGCGGGGGACAGGGGGCTCTTAATGAGCAGTTCTTC. As protein: CSGGQGALNEQFF.

This clonotype was detected a few times. The V and J genes are TRBV20-1 and TRBJ2-5, with D possibly matching TRBD1 (5 bases). Trimming stripped 3 bases from V and 5 bases from J, with 13 bases between. The CDR3 is made up of 13 amino acids. The germline CDR1 and CDR2 sequences are DFQATT and SNEGSKA (reference sequence). The CDR3 loop is CSARAVKGETQYF. The CDR3 DNA follows: TGCAGTGCTAGGGCCGTGAAGGGGGAGACCCAGTACTTC.

V is TRBV29-1 and J is TRBJ1-2, with 8 bases aligning to TRBD1. From germline, CDR1 is SQVTM and CDR2 ANQGSEA. The CDR3 runs 12 residues. V lost 6 bases, J lost 7 bases, and 7 bases stayed unmatched. The CDR3 region has the DNA TGCAGCGTAGCTACAGGGGGGCCTGGCTACACCTTC. This gives the protein CSVATGGPGYTF.

With respect to this clonotype: A much larger clone differs from this one at a single base, so this may be a read error. CDR3: CANSRTGQPQPQHF. The CDR3 nucleotides read TGTGCCAACAGTAGGACAGGGCAGCCACAGCCCCAGCATTTT. The V call is TRBV28, the J call TRBJ1-5; 8 bases map to TRBD1. This CDR3 spans 14 amino acids. Looked up from germline, CDR1 is MDHEN and CDR2 is SYDVKM.

The rearrangement links TRBV11-2 to TRBJ2-4, with D possibly matching TRBD1 (6 bases). Germline CDR1 reads SGHAT; CDR2 reads FQNNGV. V lost 5 bases, J lost 1 base, and 12 bases lay in between. CDR3 size: 15 residues. The CDR3 region has the DNA TGTGCCAGCAGCGGCCCAGGGGACGCCAAAAACATTCAGTACTTC. Encoded protein: CASSGPGDAKNIQYF.

The chain links TRBV4-1 to TRBJ1-2; D gene unclear. The CDR3 runs to 17 residues. V was pared by 4 bases and J by 0 bases, with 18 bases between. Germline loops: CDR1 MGHRA, CDR2 YSYEKL. The CDR3 loop reads CASSRVSFDFTNYGYTF. The CDR3 region has the DNA TGCGCCAGCAGCCGCGTCTCGTTCGATTTCACTAACTATGGCTACACCTTC.

The chain is built from TRBV12-3 or TRBV12-4 and TRBJ2-3; 8 bases align to TRBD2. The CDR3 consists of 16 residues. J gave up 6 bases and V 5 bases, and 13 bases lay outside the gene matches. The CDR3 protein is CASSPRGLVASDTQYF. CDR3 nucleotide sequence: TGTGCCAGCAGTCCTAGGGGACTAGTGGCCTCGGATACGCAGTATTTT.

This clonotype was counted a single time. The V call is TRBV20-1, the J call TRBJ2-4; 7 nucleotides agree with TRBD2. Germline-derived CDR1 and CDR2 are DFQATT and SNEGSKA (reference sequence). The CDR3 covers 13 residues. The CDR3 reads CSASGGGRNIQYF. The CDR3 region has the DNA TGCAGCGCGTCCGGCGGGGGAAGGAACATTCAGTACTTC.

This clonotype came up a few times. CDR3 sequence reads: CSAPRTSMDNEQFF. CDR3 nucleotides: TGCAGTGCGCCTAGGACTAGCATGGACAATGAGCAGTTCTTC. The chain links TRBV20-1 to TRBJ2-1, with 8 positions matching TRBD2. V shed 6 bases, J shed 5 bases, and the junction held 9 bases outside the gene matches. Per germline, CDR1 DFQATT and CDR2 SNEGSKA (reference sequence). The CDR3 sequence is 14 residues long.

Note on this clonotype: The junction and the germline gene differ at one end; a read error may be behind it. This chain joins TRBV12-3 or TRBV12-4 and TRBJ2-1; D not certain. The CDR3 consists of 15 residues. For the CDR3, the DNA is TGCGCCAGCAGTTTCCTGACGAGTTCCAACAATGGGCAGTTCTTC. Its translation is CASSFLTSSNNGQFF.

The rearrangement links TRBV11-1 to TRBJ1-2; tentative D call: TRBD1 (6 bases). CDR3 length: 14 amino acids. V was trimmed by 8 bases and J by 3 bases, leaving 16 bases between them. From germline, CDR1 is SGHAT and CDR2 FQDESV (reference sequence). CDR3 region: CASSERQGHYGYTF. The CDR3 DNA follows: TGTGCCAGCTCAGAGAGGCAGGGGCACTATGGCTACACCTTC.

V is TRBV3-1 and J is TRBJ2-5, with D possibly TRBD2 on 6 matching bases. The germline CDR1 and CDR2 sequences are LGHDT and YNNKEL (reference sequence). V was trimmed by 2 bases and J by 2 bases, leaving 9 bases between them. The CDR3 runs to 14 residues. The CDR3 nucleotides read TGTGCCAGCAGCCAAAGGGGAGGACAAGAGACCCAGTACTTC. The encoded protein is CASSQRGGQETQYF.

The V call is TRBV3-1, the J call TRBJ2-6; TRBD1 is a possible D gene (5 bases). CDR1 LGHDT and CDR2 YNNKEL come from the germline V gene (reference sequence). This CDR3 comprises 19 residues. The V gene lost 1 base and the J gene lost 2 bases, with 18 bases spanning the gap. The CDR3 protein is CASSQAWNSGNPGANVLTF. The CDR3 bases are TGTGCCAGCAGCCAAGCCTGGAATTCAGGGAACCCTGGGGCCAACGTCCTGACTTTC. Complete variable domain (other parts from reference TRBV3-1 and TRBJ2-6): DTAVSQTPKYLVTQMGNDKSIKCEQNLGHDTMYWYKQDSKKFLKIMFSYNNKELIINETVPNRFSPKSPDKAHLNLHINSLELGDSAVYFCASSQAWNSGNPGANVLTFGAGSRLTVL.

Comment on this clonotype: This may arise from a read error, as a much more abundant clone is one base away. CDR3 sequence (DNA): TGTGCCGGCAGCTCTCTCCACGAGCAGTACTTC. It yields the protein CAGSSLHEQYF. The rearrangement joins TRBV7-2 to TRBJ2-7; D unresolved. The CDR3 loop spans 11 amino acids. Per germline, CDR1 SGHTA and CDR2 FQGNSA.

J is TRBJ1-6 and V is TRBV4-1; 9 nucleotides match TRBD1. The CDR3 loop spans 16 amino acids. Per germline, CDR1 MGHRA and CDR2 YSYEKL. Trimming cost V 0 bases and J 7 bases; bases outside gene matches: 4. The CDR3 reads CASSQDSGQGNSPLHF. CDR3 DNA sequence: TGCGCCAGCAGCCAAGATTCCGGACAGGGGAATTCACCCCTCCACTTT.

V is TRBV9 and J is TRBJ2-5; 7 nucleotides agree with TRBD2. This CDR3 has 14 residues. Germline CDR1 and CDR2: SGDLS and YYNGEE. V lost 4 bases, J lost 4 bases, and 7 bases stayed unmatched. CDR3 region: CASSPLGGVETQYF. Written as DNA, the CDR3 is TGTGCCAGCAGCCCCTTGGGGGGGGTAGAGACCCAGTACTTC.

This chain connects TRBV9 to TRBJ2-2; no firm D call. V shed 6 bases and J shed 4 bases, with 10 bases lying between them. The CDR3 spans 13 residues. From germline, CDR1 is SGDLS and CDR2 YYNGEE. In nucleotides, the CDR3 is TGTGCCAGCAAGGTCGGATCCACCGGGGAGCTGTTTTTT. This encodes CASKVGSTGELFF.

The chain employs TRBV20-1 and TRBJ2-1; TRBD2 is a possible D gene (6 bases). Germline V gene data show CDR1 as DFQATT and CDR2 as SNEGSKA (reference sequence). The CDR3 loop spans 14 amino acids. V was pared by 3 bases and J by 5 bases, with 14 bases between. The CDR3 here is CSASVGSFHNEQFF. The DNA of the CDR3 is TGCAGTGCTAGTGTCGGGAGCTTCCACAATGAGCAGTTCTTC.

V is TRBV7-2 and J is TRBJ1-4; D gene uncertain. Trimming took off 1 base at V and 0 bases at J, with 12 bases between the two ends. This CDR3 has 17 amino acids. Germline V CDR1 and CDR2: SGHTA, FQGNSA. The CDR3: CASSLDVLSATNEKLFF. CDR3 DNA: TGTGCCAGCAGCTTAGATGTTCTTAGTGCAACTAATGAAAAACTGTTTTTT.

This clonotype appeared a few times. The V gene is TRBV2, the J gene TRBJ2-7, with 10 bases lining up with TRBD1. The CDR3 is 14 residues long. Germline assignment: CDR1 SNHLY and CDR2 FYNNEI. V gave up 5 bases and J gave up 3 bases; unmatched junction bases: 4. The CDR3 region has the DNA TGTGCCAGCAGTAGGGACAGGGGACACTACGAGCAGTACTTC. It yields the protein CASSRDRGHYEQYF.